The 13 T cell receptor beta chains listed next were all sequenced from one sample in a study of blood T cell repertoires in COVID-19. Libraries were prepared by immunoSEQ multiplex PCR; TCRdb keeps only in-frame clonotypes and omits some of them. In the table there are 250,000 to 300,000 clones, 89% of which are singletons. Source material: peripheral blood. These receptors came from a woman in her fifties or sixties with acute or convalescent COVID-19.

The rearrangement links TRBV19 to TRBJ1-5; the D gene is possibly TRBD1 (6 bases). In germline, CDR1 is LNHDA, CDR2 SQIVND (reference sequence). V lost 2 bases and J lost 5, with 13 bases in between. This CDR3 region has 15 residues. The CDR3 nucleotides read TGTGCCAGTAGTATACAGGGGCCAATTTATCAGCCCCAGCATTTT. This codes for CASSIQGPIYQPQHF.

The CDR3 bases are TGTGCCAGCAGTTACGATGGGGACTTGAACACTGAAGCTTTCTTT. Protein: CASSYDGDLNTEAFF. The rearrangement uses TRBV6-5 and TRBJ1-1; tentative D call: TRBD1 (5 bases). The CDR3 has 15 amino acids. From germline, CDR1 is MNHEY and CDR2 SVGAGI. Trimming removed 2 bases from V and 0 bases from J, with 10 bases in between.

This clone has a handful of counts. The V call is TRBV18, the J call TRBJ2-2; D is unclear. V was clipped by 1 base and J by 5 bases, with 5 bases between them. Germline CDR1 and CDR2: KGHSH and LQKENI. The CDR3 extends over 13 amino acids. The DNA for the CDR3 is TGTGCCAGCTCACCACAATCGACCGGGGAGCTGTTTTTT. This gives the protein CASSPQSTGELFF.

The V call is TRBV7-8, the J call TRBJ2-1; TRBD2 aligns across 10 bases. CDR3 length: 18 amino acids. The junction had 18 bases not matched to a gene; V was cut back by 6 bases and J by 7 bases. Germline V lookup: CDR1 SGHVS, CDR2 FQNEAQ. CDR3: CASSQQASGSQFKNEQFF. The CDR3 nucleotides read TGTGCCAGCAGTCAGCAGGCTAGCGGGAGCCAATTTAAGAATGAGCAGTTCTTC.

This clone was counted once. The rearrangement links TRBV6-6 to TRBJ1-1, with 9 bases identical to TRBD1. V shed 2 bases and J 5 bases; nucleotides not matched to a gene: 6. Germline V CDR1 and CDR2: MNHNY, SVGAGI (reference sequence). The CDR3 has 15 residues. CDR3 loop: CASSYPGTGWTEAFF. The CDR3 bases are TGTGCCAGCAGTTACCCGGGGACAGGGTGGACTGAAGCTTTCTTT.

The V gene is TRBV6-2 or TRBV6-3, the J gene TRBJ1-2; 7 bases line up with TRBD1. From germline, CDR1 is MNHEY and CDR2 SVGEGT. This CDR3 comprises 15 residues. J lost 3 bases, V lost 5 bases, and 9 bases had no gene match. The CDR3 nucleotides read TGTGCCAGCAGTCCACCGATAACAGGGGACTATGGCTACACCTTC. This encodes CASSPPITGDYGYTF.

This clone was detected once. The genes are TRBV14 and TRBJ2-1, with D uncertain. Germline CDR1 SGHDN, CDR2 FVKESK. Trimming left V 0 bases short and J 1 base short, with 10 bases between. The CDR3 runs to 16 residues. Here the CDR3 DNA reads TGTGCCAGCAGCCAAGATCCCCCCCTTTCCTACAATGAGCAGTTCTTC. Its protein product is CASSQDPPLSYNEQFF.

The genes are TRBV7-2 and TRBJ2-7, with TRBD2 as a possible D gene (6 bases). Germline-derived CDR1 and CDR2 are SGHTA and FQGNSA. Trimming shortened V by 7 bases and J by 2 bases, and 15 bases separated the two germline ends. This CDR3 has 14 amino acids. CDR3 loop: CASITPGLPYEQYF. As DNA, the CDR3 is TGTGCCAGCATTACTCCGGGACTGCCCTACGAGCAGTACTTC.

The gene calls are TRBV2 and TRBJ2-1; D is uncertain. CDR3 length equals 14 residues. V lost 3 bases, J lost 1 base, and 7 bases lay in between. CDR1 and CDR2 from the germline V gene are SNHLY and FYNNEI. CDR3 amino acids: CASSDTVSYNEQFF. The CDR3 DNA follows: TGTGCCAGCAGTGATACGGTTTCCTACAATGAGCAGTTCTTC.

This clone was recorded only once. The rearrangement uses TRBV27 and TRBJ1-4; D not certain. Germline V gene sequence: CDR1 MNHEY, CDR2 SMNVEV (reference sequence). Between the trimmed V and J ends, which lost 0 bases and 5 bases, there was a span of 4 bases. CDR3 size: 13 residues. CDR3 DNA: TGTGCCAGCAGTTTATCCTTAAATGAAAAACTGTTTTTT. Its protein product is CASSLSLNEKLFF.

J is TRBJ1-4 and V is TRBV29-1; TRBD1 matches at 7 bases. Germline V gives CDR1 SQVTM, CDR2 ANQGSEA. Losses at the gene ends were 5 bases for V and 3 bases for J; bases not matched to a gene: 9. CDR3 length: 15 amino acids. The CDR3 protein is CSVLAQGESNEKLFF. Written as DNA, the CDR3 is TGCAGCGTTCTCGCCCAGGGGGAATCTAATGAAAAACTGTTTTTT.

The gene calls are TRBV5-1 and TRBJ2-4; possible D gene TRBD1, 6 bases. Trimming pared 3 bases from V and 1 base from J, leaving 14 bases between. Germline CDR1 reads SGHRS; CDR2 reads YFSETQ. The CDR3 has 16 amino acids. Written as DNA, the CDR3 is TGCGCCAGCAGCTATCAGGACAGTAGTGCCAAAAACATTCAGTACTTC. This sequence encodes CASSYQDSSAKNIQYF.

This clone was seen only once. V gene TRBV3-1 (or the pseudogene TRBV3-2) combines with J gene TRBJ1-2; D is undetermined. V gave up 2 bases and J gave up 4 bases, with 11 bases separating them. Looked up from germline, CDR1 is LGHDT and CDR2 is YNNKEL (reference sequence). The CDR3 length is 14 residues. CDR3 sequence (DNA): TGTGCCAGCAGCCAACTCCGGGGAAGCTATGGCTACACCTTC. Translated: CASSQLRGSYGYTF.